At least ten counts were recorded for the clone carrying this TCR beta chain. Its antigen is currently unknown. The entry originates in a study of spatial heterogeneity in lung cancer. At the level of the study: Matched bulk RNA-seq yielded a T cell module score, and TCR transcript counts in tumor regions correlated strongly with that score. The study's findings and limits: Higher tumor mutation counts went along with higher counts of expanded intratumoral alpha and beta TCRs.

Every cDNA TCR molecule received its own unique molecular identifier. In TCRdb, the 5' RACE reads were re-called with MiXCR into one record per CDR3 protein. The sample includes some 96,000 distinct CDR3 sequences, nearly 4.5% seen only once; the top ten take around 21%. The CDR3 has 13 residues. The V and J ends lost 4 bases and 11 bases respectively, with 18 bases between them. Germline-derived CDR1 and CDR2 are SGHRS and YFSETQ. Time point noted: sample taken at primary tumor resection. The chain uses TRBV5-1 and TRBJ1-1; the D gene is possibly TRBD1 (5 bases). The TCR sequence derives from a male donor with early-stage non-small cell lung cancer. Sequencing used lung tumor tissue, obtained at surgery. The DNA of the CDR3 is TGCGCCAGCAGCCCGGGACTACGTGAGTGGGCTTTCTTT. It specifies CASSPGLREWAFF.